This record covers a single T cell receptor beta chain. Its antigen remains unidentified. The study ran its PCR with 60 Vbeta and 13 Jbeta primers. Here immunoSEQ multiplex PCR was the method, and the copy in TCRdb shows in-frame clones only, minus some. The table for this sample gives under 40,000 clones. These data originate in a study of cytomegalovirus exposure and HLA in healthy donors. CDR3 size: 16 residues. Germline CDR1 is SGDLS and CDR2 is YYNGEE. Germline trimming cut 4 bases from V and 2 bases from J; bases unmatched to any gene: 11. Points from the study as a whole: Later on, an analysis found that several of the most significant clusters appeared to be linked to common viral pathogens, which included parvovirus B19. In a later analysis, a missense DCLRE1C variant was linked to TCR beta V- and J-gene trimming.

This rearrangement joins TRBV9 to TRBJ2-7, with TRBD2 matching 8 bases. This clonotype originated in a female donor in good health and CMV-seronegative. Material for sequencing was PBMCs. This CDR3 reads CASSPKGVGGAYEQYF. The CDR3 DNA reads TGTGCCAGCAGCCCAAAAGGGGTCGGGGGGGCCTACGAGCAGTACTTC.